This T cell receptor beta chain was captured in a study of blood T cells in healthy people across ages. Study-wide results and caveats: Per million T cells, the diversity of TCR beta decreased roughly linearly as age advanced. There was a strong correlation between TCR beta diversity and naive T cell percentage.

As concerns this clonotype: What it recognizes is unknown.

The authors ran a second PCR of 7 to 11 cycles using a sample-barcoded 5' primer and a J-beta primer mix. TCRdb reprocessed the 5' RACE reads via MiXCR and lists one record per CDR3 protein. The table lists 790,000 or so distinct CDR3 sequences, roughly 56% of them singletons. Each donor gave around 9.6 milliliters of peripheral blood. Deletions cut 3 bases from V and 7 bases from J, with 19 bases between. There are 16 residues in the CDR3. Germline CDR1 SGDLS, CDR2 YYNGEE. The sequence was collected from a middle-aged man in good health. This sequence joins TRBV9 and TRBJ1-4; D may be TRBD1 (5 bases). Sequenced sample: blood. The CDR3 sequence is CASSGRGEGEFEKLFF. The CDR3 nucleotides are TGTGCCAGCAGCGGCCGAGGTGAAGGGGAGTTTGAAAAACTGTTTTTT.